The source of this TCR beta chain is a study of T cell responses to AZD1222 COVID-19 vaccine. Here immunoSEQ multiplex PCR was the method, and the copy in TCRdb shows in-frame clones only, minus some. The data hold 95,000 to 100,000 clones, with 91% observed a single time. The CDR3 totals 14 residues. Germline V gives CDR1 SQVTM, CDR2 ANQGSEA. The V and J ends lost 0 bases and 4 bases respectively, with 11 bases between them. The sequence came from an adult who received the AZD1222 COVID-19 vaccine. The chain combines TRBV29-1 with TRBJ2-3; weak D call: TRBD2 (7 bases). The source was peripheral blood, collected 28 days after the second AZD1222 dose. This chain's CDR3 is CSVEDPGGPDTQYF. CDR3 nucleotide sequence: TGCAGCGTTGAAGATCCCGGGGGGCCAGATACGCAGTATTTT.